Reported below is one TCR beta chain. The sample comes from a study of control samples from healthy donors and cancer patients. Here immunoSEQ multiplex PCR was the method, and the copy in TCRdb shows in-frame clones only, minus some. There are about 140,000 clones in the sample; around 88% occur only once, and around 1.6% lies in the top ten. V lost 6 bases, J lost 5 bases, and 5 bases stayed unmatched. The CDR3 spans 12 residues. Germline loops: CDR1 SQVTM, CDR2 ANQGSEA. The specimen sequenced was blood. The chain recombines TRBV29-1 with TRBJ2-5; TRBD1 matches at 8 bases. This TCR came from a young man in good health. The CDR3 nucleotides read TGCAGCGTCCGGACAGGGATCGAGACCCAGTACTTC. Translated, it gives CSVRTGIETQYF.